Below are 27 T cell receptor beta chains sequenced from a single sample in a study of CD8 T cells in ankylosing spondylitis. Points from the study as a whole: It appeared that ankylosing spondylitis blood was characterized by a TCR beta motif of about eight highly homologous variants.

No antigen has been identified for these receptors. TCRdb re-called the 5' RACE reads through MiXCR, storing one row per CDR3 protein. The table shows 750,000 to 850,000 distinct CDR3 sequences, with approximately 12% occurring only once. The sample taken for sequencing was blood, either unsorted or a sorted T cell fraction (not recorded which). Receptor source: a male donor with ankylosing spondylitis.

The genes are TRBV18 and TRBJ2-5; D is unclear. This CDR3 comprises 12 residues. From germline, CDR1 is KGHSH and CDR2 LQKENI. V lost 4 bases to trimming and J lost 2 bases, with 5 bases between them. CDR3 loop: CASSHYQETQYF. CDR3 nucleotides: TGTGCCAGCTCACACTATCAAGAGACCCAGTACTTC.

This clonotype was observed many times. This chain connects TRBV9 to TRBJ1-2, with D tentatively TRBD1 (5 bases). The CDR3 runs to 15 residues. V was shortened by 0 bases and J by 6 bases, with 15 bases between the two germline ends. Germline assignment: CDR1 SGDLS and CDR2 YYNGEE. The CDR3 nucleotides read TGTGCCAGCAGCGTAGACCCCCAAAGGGGACATGGCTACACCTTC. This translates into CASSVDPQRGHGYTF. Together with reference TRBV9 and TRBJ1-2, the CDR3 gives the full variable domain: DSGVTQTPKHLITATGQRVTLRCSPRSGDLSVYWYQQSLDQGLQFLIQYYNGEERAKGNILERFSAQQFPDLHSELNLSSLELGDSALYFCASSVDPQRGHGYTFGSGTRLTVV.

The V and J genes are TRBV18 and TRBJ2-3; D gene uncertain. Germline V gene sequence: CDR1 KGHSH, CDR2 LQKENI. V lost 3 bases and J 2 bases, leaving 21 bases between the germline ends. This CDR3 is built from 18 residues. The CDR3 reads CASSPSTGFSRITDTQYF. In DNA form, the CDR3 reads TGTGCCAGCTCACCGAGCACGGGCTTCTCGCGGATCACAGATACGCAGTATTTT.

The V call is TRBV21-1, the J call TRBJ2-7; the D call of TRBD2 is as the table states it, not checked on the DNA. TRBV21-1 is tagged as a pseudogene. The CDR3 consists of 14 residues. The CDR3 bases are TGTGCCAGCACCGATCGGGAGTTCAGCCACGAGCAGTACTTC. Translated: CASTDREFSHEQYF.

The chain employs TRBV5-1 and TRBJ1-1; D might be TRBD1 (6 bases). The CDR3 totals 16 residues. Germline values: CDR1 SGHRS, CDR2 YFSETQ. V was shortened by 6 bases and J by 1 base, with 19 bases between the two germline ends. The CDR3 sequence: CASTVLPGATNTEAFF. In DNA form, the CDR3 reads TGCGCCAGCACCGTGCTGCCGGGGGCAACGAACACTGAAGCTTTCTTT.

V usage is TRBV20-1 and J usage is TRBJ1-2, with D tentatively TRBD1 (6 bases). Trimming pared 0 bases from V and 4 bases from J, leaving 12 bases between. The CDR3 length is 14 residues. The germline V gene has CDR1 DFQATT and CDR2 SNEGSKA (reference sequence). This CDR3 reads CSARDGGGGYGYTF. The CDR3 region has the DNA TGCAGTGCTAGAGATGGGGGGGGCGGCTATGGCTACACCTTC.

This clonotype appeared a few times. This chain joins TRBV6-5 and TRBJ1-2; D might be TRBD1 (6 bases). The CDR3 has 15 residues. Germline lookup yields CDR1 MNHEY and CDR2 SVGAGI. V dropped 2 bases and J dropped 8 bases, with 18 bases sitting between them. The CDR3 loop is CASSYDRLGQSGYTF. CDR3 nucleotide sequence: TGTGCCAGCAGTTACGACCGGCTTGGACAGTCCGGCTACACCTTC.

This clonotype has at least ten counts. The rearrangement joins TRBV18 to TRBJ1-1; maybe TRBD1 (5 bases). Trimming removed 3 bases from V and 7 bases from J, with 9 bases in between. Germline CDR1 is KGHSH and CDR2 is LQKENI. The length of the CDR3 is 12 residues. As DNA, the CDR3 is TGTGCCAGCTCACCCAGGGATCTTGAAGCTTTCTTT. Translation: CASSPRDLEAFF.

This chain uses TRBV20-1 with TRBJ1-5; D gene unclear. Trimming stripped 3 bases from V and 0 bases from J, with 9 bases between. This CDR3 has 14 amino acids. Germline V CDR1 and CDR2: DFQATT, SNEGSKA (reference sequence). DNA for the CDR3: TGCAGTGCTAGTCACGCCCGTAGCAATCAGCCCCAGCATTTT. It translates to CSASHARSNQPQHF.

This clonotype has only a few counts. This rearrangement joins TRBV28 to TRBJ2-1, with D uncertain. The V end lost 6 bases, the J end lost 6 bases, and 15 bases lay between the germline ends. The CDR3 is made up of 14 amino acids. Germline CDR1 reads MDHEN; CDR2 reads SYDVKM. This CDR3 reads CASSFGPTRNEQFF. In nucleotides, the CDR3 is TGTGCCAGCAGCTTCGGACCAACTCGCAATGAGCAGTTCTTC. Complete variable domain (other parts from reference TRBV28 and TRBJ2-1): DVKVTQSSRYLVKRTGEKVFLECVQDMDHENMFWYRQDPGLGLRLIYFSYDVKMKEKGDIPEGYSVSREKKERFSLILESASTNQTSMYLCASSFGPTRNEQFFGPGTRLTVL.

The rearrangement uses TRBV7-9 and TRBJ1-2; D not certain. Between the trimmed V and J ends, which lost 0 bases and 6 bases, there was a span of 8 bases. The CDR3 consists of 13 residues. The germline V gene encodes CDR1 SEHNR and CDR2 FQNEAQ (reference sequence). The chain's CDR3 is CASSLAEGNGYTF. Written as DNA, the CDR3 is TGTGCCAGCAGCTTAGCGGAAGGGAATGGCTACACCTTC.

In this sample, this clonotype turned up many times. The chain is built from TRBV29-1 and TRBJ2-3; unclear D gene. The V end was cut by 4 bases, the J end by 2 bases, with 7 bases between. The germline CDR1 and CDR2 sequences are SQVTM and ANQGSEA. This CDR3 region has 12 residues. The DNA for the CDR3 is TGCAGCGTTGCCACGTACACAGATACGCAGTATTTT. Amino acid sequence: CSVATYTDTQYF.

The rearrangement joins TRBV7-9 to TRBJ2-3, with TRBD2 identical over 9 bases. CDR1 SEHNR and CDR2 FQNEAQ come from the germline V gene (reference sequence). After removal of 5 bases from V and 1 base from J, the junction contained 7 bases not matched to a gene. This CDR3 spans 16 amino acids. The CDR3 coding sequence is TGTGCCAGCAGCCCAACGTTAGCGGGAGGCACAGATACGCAGTATTTT. Protein product: CASSPTLAGGTDTQYF.

This clonotype has just a few counts. V gene TRBV12-3 or TRBV12-4 combines with J gene TRBJ2-1, with D possibly TRBD1 on 6 matching bases. The CDR3 sequence is 14 residues long. Trimming left V 7 bases short and J 3 bases short, with 13 bases between. The CDR3 spells CASTLRTDYNEQFF. The CDR3 DNA is TGTGCCAGCACCTTAAGGACAGACTACAATGAGCAGTTCTTC.

This chain links TRBV4-3 with TRBJ1-3; D unresolved. The CDR3 loop spans 14 amino acids. V shed 2 bases and J shed 4 bases, with 9 bases lying between them. Germline CDR1 LGHNA, CDR2 YSLEER. CDR3 residues: CASSQWYRGNTIYF. The CDR3 DNA reads TGCGCCAGCAGCCAATGGTATAGGGGAAACACCATATATTTT.

This sequence joins TRBV4-3 and TRBJ1-5; D ambiguous. This CDR3 is built from 13 residues. Germline CDR1 is LGHNA and CDR2 is YSLEER. The V end lost 0 bases, the J end lost 7 bases, and 7 bases lay between the germline ends. The CDR3 bases are TGCGCCAGCAGCCAAGATGGCCTGCAGCCCCAGCATTTT. This sequence encodes CASSQDGLQPQHF.

The chain has TRBV12-3 or TRBV12-4 and TRBJ1-2; 11 nucleotides match TRBD1. The CDR3 loop spans 14 amino acids. V lost 5 bases to trimming and J lost 8 bases; unmatched junction nucleotides: 7. CDR3 sequence reads: CASSRDRGFKGYTF. The CDR3 nucleotides read TGTGCCAGCAGTAGGGACAGGGGGTTTAAGGGCTACACCTTC.

There are a few counts of this clonotype. The CDR3 is CSARASPWAEAFF. As DNA, the CDR3 is TGCAGTGCTAGAGCCTCGCCCTGGGCAGAAGCTTTCTTT. The J gene is TRBJ1-1, the V gene TRBV20-1; no clear D. The CDR3 totals 13 residues. Germline lookup yields CDR1 DFQATT and CDR2 SNEGSKA (reference sequence). V lost 1 base, J lost 8 bases, and 14 bases lay in between.

This clonotype occurred many times. The J gene is TRBJ2-5, the V gene TRBV20-1; D not resolved. The CDR3 has 12 amino acids. CDR1 and CDR2 from the germline V gene are DFQATT and SNEGSKA (reference sequence). Trimming removed 0 bases from V and 5 bases from J, with 7 bases in between. The CDR3 spells CSARDLLETQYF. The CDR3 DNA follows: TGCAGTGCTAGAGATCTTCTCGAGACCCAGTACTTC.

This clonotype was recorded at least ten times. One junction end disagrees with the germline gene, perhaps due to a read error. This chain joins TRBV5-1 and TRBJ2-2; D is undetermined. The CDR3 length is 13 residues. CDR1 and CDR2 (germline): SGHRS, YFSETQ. The CDR3 region is CASSLSDTGELFF. DNA for the CDR3: TGTGCCAGCAGTTTAAGTGACACCGGGGAGCTGTTTTTT.

The chain has TRBV5-1 and TRBJ2-2, with 11 bases fitting TRBD2. The junction had 10 bases not matched to a gene; V was cut back by 5 bases and J by 4 bases. The CDR3 totals 17 residues. Per the germline V gene, CDR1 is SGHRS and CDR2 is YFSETQ. The CDR3 loop reads CASSRLAGGPRTGELFF. Written as DNA, the CDR3 is TGCGCCAGCAGTCGATTAGCGGGAGGGCCGCGCACCGGGGAGCTGTTTTTT.

The sample holds a few counts of this clonotype. This chain joins TRBV4-3 and TRBJ2-1, with 12 bases matching TRBD2. Germline V gives CDR1 LGHNA, CDR2 YSLEER. Unmatched junction bases numbered 4, after V lost 3 bases and J lost 4 bases. The CDR3 spans 16 residues. The CDR3 here is CASSHQTSGGYNEQFF. DNA of the CDR3: TGCGCCAGCAGCCACCAGACTAGCGGGGGTTACAATGAGCAGTTCTTC.

The chain has TRBV10-3 and TRBJ1-2; possibly TRBD1 for D (5 bases). Looked up from germline, CDR1 is ENHRY and CDR2 is SYGVKD. Trimming pared 8 bases from V and 7 bases from J, leaving 14 bases between. CDR3 size: 12 residues. The CDR3 region is CAIFRVGAGYTF. CDR3 DNA sequence: TGTGCCATCTTCAGGGTCGGTGCTGGCTACACCTTC.

Ten or more counts support this clonotype. This CDR3 reads CASSLPMSLAIRKYF. CDR3 DNA sequence: TGTGCCAGCAGCTTACCCATGAGTCTGGCAATACGCAAGTATTTT. This chain connects TRBV7-8 to TRBJ2-3, with D unclear. The CDR3 has 15 amino acids. CDR1 and CDR2 from the germline V gene are SGHVS and FQNEAQ. V was pared by 2 bases and J by 13 bases, with 22 bases between.

This clonotype came up a few times. This chain joins TRBV7-2 and TRBJ2-3; D is perhaps TRBD1 or TRBD2 (6 bases each). Germline V gene sequence: CDR1 SGHTA, CDR2 FQGNSA. With 2 bases removed from V and 3 bases from J, the gap between germline ends came to 12 bases. This CDR3 contains 15 residues. CDR3 coding DNA: TGTGCCAGCAGCTTAAGACTAGGGGGGACAGATACGCAGTATTTT. It is translated as CASSLRLGGTDTQYF.

This clonotype was detected many times. The gene calls are TRBV20-1 and TRBJ2-3; unclear D gene. Germline-derived CDR1 and CDR2 are DFQATT and SNEGSKA (reference sequence). Deletions cut 2 bases from V and 4 bases from J, with 7 bases between. CDR3 size: 12 residues. CDR3 region: CSARNRADTQYF. The CDR3 DNA sequence: TGCAGTGCTAGAAATCGAGCAGATACGCAGTATTTT.

The chain couples TRBV10-3 to TRBJ1-1, with TRBD1 as a possible D gene (5 bases). This CDR3 contains 14 residues. Looked up from germline, CDR1 is ENHRY and CDR2 is SYGVKD. V was shortened by 2 bases and J by 4 bases, with 11 bases between the two germline ends. For the CDR3, the DNA is TGTGCCATCAGTGAGAGGACGAGGGGCACTGAAGCTTTCTTT. It encodes CAISERTRGTEAFF.